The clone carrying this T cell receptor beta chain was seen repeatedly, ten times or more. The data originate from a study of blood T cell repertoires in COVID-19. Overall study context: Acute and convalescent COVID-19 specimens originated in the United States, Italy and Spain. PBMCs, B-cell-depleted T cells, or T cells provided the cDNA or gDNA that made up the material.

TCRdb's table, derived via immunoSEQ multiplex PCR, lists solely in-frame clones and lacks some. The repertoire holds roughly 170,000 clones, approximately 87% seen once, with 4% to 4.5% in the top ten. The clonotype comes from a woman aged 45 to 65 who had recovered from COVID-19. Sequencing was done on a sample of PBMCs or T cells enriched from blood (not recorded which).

The CDR3 sequence: CASSLEGGYTF. CDR3 bases: TGTGCCAGCAGCCTGGAGGGGGGCTACACCTTC. The chain joins TRBV7-9 to TRBJ1-2; possible D gene TRBD1, 5 bases. CDR3 length: 11 residues. V was cut by 5 bases and J by 8 bases, with 9 bases left in between. Germline CDR1 is SEHNR and CDR2 is FQNEAQ (reference sequence).